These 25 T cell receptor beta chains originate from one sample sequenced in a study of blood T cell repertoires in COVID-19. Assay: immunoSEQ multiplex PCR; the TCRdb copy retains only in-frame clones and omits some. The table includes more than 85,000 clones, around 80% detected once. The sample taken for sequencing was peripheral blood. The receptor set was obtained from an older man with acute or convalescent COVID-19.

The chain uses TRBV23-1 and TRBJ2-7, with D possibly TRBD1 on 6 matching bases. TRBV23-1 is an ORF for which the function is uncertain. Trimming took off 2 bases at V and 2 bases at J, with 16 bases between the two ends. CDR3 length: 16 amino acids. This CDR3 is CASSQPCRGQTYEQYF. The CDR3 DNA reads TGCGCCAGCAGTCAACCTTGCAGGGGCCAAACCTACGAGCAGTACTTC.

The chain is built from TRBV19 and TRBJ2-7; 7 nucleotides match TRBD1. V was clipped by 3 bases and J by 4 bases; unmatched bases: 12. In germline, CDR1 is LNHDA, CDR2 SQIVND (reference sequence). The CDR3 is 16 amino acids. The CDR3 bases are TGTGCCAGTAGTATGGACAGGCCGAGGGATTTGTACGAGCAGTACTTC. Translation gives CASSMDRPRDLYEQYF.

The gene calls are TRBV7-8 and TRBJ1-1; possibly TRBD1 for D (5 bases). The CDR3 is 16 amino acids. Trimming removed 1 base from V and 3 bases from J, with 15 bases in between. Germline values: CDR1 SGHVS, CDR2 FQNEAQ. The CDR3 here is CASSLERSGWDTEAFF. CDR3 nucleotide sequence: TGTGCCAGCAGCTTAGAACGGTCAGGGTGGGACACTGAAGCTTTCTTT.

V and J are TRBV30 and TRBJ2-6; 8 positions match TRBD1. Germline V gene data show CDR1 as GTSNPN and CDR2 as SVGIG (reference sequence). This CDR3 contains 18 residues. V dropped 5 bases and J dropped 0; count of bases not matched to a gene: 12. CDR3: CAWLGQGPLSSGANVLTF. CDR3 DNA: TGTGCCTGGCTCGGACAGGGACCTTTGAGCTCTGGGGCCAACGTCCTGACTTTC.

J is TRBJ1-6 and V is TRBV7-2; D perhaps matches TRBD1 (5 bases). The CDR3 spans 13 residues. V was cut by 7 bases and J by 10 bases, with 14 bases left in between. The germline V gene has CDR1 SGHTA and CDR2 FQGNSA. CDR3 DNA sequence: TGTGCCAGCACCCCCAGGAGGGGATCACCCCTCCACTTT. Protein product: CASTPRRGSPLHF. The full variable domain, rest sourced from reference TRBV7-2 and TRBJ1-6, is GAGVSQSPSNKVTEKGKDVELRCDPISGHTALYWYRQSLGQGLEFLIYFQGNSAPDKSGLPSDRFSAERTGGSVSTLTIQRTQQEDSAVYLCASTPRRGSPLHFGNGTRLTVT.

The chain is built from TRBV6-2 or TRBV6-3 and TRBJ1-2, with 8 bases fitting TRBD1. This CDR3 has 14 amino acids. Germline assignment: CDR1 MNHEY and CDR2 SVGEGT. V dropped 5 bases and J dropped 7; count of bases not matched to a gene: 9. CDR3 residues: CASSASTGESGYTF. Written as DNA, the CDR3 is TGTGCCAGCAGTGCCTCGACAGGGGAGTCTGGCTACACCTTC.

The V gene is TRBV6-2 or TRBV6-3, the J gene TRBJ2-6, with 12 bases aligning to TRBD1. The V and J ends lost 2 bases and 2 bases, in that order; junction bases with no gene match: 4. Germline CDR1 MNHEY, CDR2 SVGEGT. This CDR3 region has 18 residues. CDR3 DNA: TGTGCCAGCAGTTACCTTCGGGACAGGGGGCCTGGGGCCAACGTCCTGACTTTC. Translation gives CASSYLRDRGPGANVLTF.

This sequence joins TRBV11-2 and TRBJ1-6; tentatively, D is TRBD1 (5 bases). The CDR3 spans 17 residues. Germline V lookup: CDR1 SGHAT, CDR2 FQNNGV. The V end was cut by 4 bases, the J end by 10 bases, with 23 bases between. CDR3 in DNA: TGTGCCAGCAGCTCCCCGCCCCAGGGAAGGCTTGACTCACCCCTCCACTTT. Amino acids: CASSSPPQGRLDSPLHF. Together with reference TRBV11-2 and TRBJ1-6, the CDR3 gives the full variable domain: EAGVAQSPRYKIIEKRQSVAFWCNPISGHATLYWYQQILGQGPKLLIQFQNNGVVDDSQLPKDRFSAERLKGVDSTLKIQPAKLEDSAVYLCASSSPPQGRLDSPLHFGNGTRLTVT.

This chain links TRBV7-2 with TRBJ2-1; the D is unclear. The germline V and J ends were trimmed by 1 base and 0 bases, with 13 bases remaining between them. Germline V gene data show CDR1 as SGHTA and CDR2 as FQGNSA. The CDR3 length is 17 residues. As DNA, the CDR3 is TGTGCCAGCAGCTTAGGCGGAAACCTACCCTCCTACAATGAGCAGTTCTTC. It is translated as CASSLGGNLPSYNEQFF.

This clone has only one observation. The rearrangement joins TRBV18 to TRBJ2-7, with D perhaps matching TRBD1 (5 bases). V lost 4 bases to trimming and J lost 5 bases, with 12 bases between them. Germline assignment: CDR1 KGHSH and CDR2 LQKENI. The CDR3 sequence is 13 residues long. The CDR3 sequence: CASSLDSFDEQYF. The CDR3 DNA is TGTGCCAGCTCACTAGACAGTTTCGACGAGCAGTACTTC.

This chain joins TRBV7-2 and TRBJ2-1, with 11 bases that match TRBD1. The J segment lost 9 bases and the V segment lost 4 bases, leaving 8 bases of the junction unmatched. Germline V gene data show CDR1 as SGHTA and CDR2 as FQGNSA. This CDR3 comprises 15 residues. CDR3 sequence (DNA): TGTGCCAGCAGCTCGAGGACAGGGGGCTTCGGTGAGCAGTTCTTC. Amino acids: CASSSRTGGFGEQFF.

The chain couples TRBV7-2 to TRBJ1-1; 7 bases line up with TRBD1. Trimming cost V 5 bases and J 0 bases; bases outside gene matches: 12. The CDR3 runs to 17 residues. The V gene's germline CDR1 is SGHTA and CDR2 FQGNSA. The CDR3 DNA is TGTGCCAGCAGCCTACAGGGGCCGTTAATCATGAACACTGAAGCTTTCTTT. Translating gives CASSLQGPLIMNTEAFF.

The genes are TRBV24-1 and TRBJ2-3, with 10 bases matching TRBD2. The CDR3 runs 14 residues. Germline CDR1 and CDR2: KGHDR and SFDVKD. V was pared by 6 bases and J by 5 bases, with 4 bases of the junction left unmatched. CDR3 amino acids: CATSLAGVVDTQYF. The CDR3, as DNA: TGTGCCACCAGTCTAGCGGGGGTTGTAGATACGCAGTATTTT.

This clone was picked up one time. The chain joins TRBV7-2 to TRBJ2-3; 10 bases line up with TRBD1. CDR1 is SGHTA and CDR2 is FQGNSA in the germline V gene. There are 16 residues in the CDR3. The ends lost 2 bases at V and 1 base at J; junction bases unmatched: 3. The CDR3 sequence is CASSLRGTGGTDTQYF. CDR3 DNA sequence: TGTGCCAGCAGCTTACGTGGGACAGGGGGCACAGATACGCAGTATTTT.

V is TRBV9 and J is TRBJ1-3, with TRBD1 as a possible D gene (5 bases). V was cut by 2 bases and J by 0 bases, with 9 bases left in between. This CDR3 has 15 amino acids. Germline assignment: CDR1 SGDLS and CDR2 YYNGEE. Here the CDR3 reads CASSVGGVSGNTIYF. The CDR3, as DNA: TGTGCCAGCAGCGTTGGAGGGGTCTCTGGAAACACCATATATTTT.

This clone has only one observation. The CDR3 protein is CASSGGGGSGANVLTF. As DNA, the CDR3 is TGTGCCAGCAGCGGAGGTGGTGGCTCTGGGGCCAACGTCCTGACTTTC. The chain joins TRBV3-1 (or the pseudogene TRBV3-2) to TRBJ2-6, with TRBD2 as a possible D gene (5 bases). Looked up from germline, CDR1 is LGHDT and CDR2 is YNNKEL (reference sequence). Trimming left V 5 bases short and J 0 bases short, with 11 bases between. There are 16 residues in the CDR3.

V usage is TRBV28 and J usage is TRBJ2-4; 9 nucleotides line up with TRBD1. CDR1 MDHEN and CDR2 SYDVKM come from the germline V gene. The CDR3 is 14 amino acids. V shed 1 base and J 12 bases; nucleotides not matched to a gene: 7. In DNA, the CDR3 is TGTGCCAGCAGTTTATCCGGGGCGGGACAGGGTCAGTACTTC. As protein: CASSLSGAGQGQYF.

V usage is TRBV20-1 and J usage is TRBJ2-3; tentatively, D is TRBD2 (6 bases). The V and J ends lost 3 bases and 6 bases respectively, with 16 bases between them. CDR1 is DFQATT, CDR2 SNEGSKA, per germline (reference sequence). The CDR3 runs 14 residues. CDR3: CSASAGLPLDTQYF. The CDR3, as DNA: TGCAGTGCTAGTGCCGGACTACCTCTGGATACGCAGTATTTT.

CDR3 region: CASSGTGGRATLHF. CDR3 DNA sequence: TGTGCCAGCAGTGGGACAGGGGGCCGAGCGACCCTCCACTTT. The chain has TRBV28 and TRBJ1-6; TRBD1 agrees at 12 bases. V was clipped by 5 bases and J by 14 bases; unmatched bases: 7. Looked up from germline, CDR1 is MDHEN and CDR2 is SYDVKM. This CDR3 has 14 residues.

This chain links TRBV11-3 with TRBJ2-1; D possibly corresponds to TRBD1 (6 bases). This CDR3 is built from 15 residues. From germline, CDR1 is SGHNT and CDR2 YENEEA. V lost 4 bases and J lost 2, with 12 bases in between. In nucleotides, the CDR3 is TGTGCCAGCAGCTCCACCAGGGGCCCCTACAATGAGCAGTTCTTC. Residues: CASSSTRGPYNEQFF.

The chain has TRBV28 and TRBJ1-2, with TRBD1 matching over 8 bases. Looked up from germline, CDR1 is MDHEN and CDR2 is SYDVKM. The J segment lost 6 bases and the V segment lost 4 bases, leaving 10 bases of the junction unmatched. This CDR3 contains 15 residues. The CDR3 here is CASSSTGVQSHGYTF. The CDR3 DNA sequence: TGTGCCAGCAGTTCGACAGGGGTTCAGAGCCATGGCTACACCTTC.

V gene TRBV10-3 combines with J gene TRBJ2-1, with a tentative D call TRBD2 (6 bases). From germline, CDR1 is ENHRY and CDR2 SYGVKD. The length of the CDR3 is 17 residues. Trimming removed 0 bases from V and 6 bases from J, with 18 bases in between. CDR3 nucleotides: TGTGCCATCAGTGAGTCCCCTCGGGAGATACCATTCAATGAGCAGTTCTTC. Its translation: CAISESPREIPFNEQFF.

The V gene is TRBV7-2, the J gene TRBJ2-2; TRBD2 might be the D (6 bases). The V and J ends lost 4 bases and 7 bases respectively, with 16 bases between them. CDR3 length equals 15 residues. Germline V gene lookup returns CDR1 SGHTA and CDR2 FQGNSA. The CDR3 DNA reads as TGTGCCAGCAGCTCCACACGAGGGAGGATCGGGGAGCTGTTTTTT. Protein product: CASSSTRGRIGELFF.

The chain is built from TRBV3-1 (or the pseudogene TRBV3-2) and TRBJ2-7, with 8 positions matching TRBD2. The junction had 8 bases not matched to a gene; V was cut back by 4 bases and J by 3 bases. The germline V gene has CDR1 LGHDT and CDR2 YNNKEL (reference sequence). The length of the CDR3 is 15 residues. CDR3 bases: TGTGCCAGCAGCCCGCGGGGGGAGGGGGACTACGAGCAGTACTTC. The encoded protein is CASSPRGEGDYEQYF.

The CDR3 region is CASSVQGPDTQYF. CDR3 in DNA: TGCGCCAGCAGCGTACAGGGCCCAGATACGCAGTATTTT. The V call is TRBV5-1, the J call TRBJ2-3, with TRBD1 as a possible D gene (6 bases). The CDR3 spans 13 residues. The germline V and J ends were trimmed by 4 bases and 4 bases, with 10 bases remaining between them. Germline V CDR1 and CDR2: SGHRS, YFSETQ.